The 9 T cell receptor beta chains listed next were all sequenced from one sample in a study of T-cell reconstitution after alpha-beta-depleted transplantation in children. As it was prepared, the TCRbeta library received unique molecular identifiers. TCRdb recomputed calls from the PCR reads with MiXCR, one row per CDR3 protein. The sample carries roughly 150,000 distinct CDR3 sequences, 11% recorded once. This sample comprised PBMCs, obtained before TCRalphabeta/CD19-depleted stem cell transplant. The receptors stem from a boy younger than 10 with acute myeloid leukemia, due to receive a stem cell transplant.

This clonotype has at least ten counts. V gene TRBV20-1 combines with J gene TRBJ2-5; 7 nucleotides match TRBD1. CDR1 is DFQATT, CDR2 SNEGSKA, per germline (reference sequence). With V trimmed by 3 bases and J by 4 bases, 2 bases remained unmatched. The CDR3 has 12 residues. CDR3 nucleotide sequence: TGCAGTGCTAGCCCAGGGGGAGAGACCCAGTACTTC. Translated: CSASPGGETQYF.

This clonotype was recorded many times. The gene calls are TRBV5-1 and TRBJ1-2; TRBD1 might be the D (5 bases). Germline-derived CDR1 and CDR2 are SGHRS and YFSETQ. CDR3 size: 14 residues. Trimming stripped 5 bases from V and 4 bases from J, with 15 bases between. The CDR3 here is CASRGDDSPYGYTF. CDR3 DNA sequence: TGCGCCAGCAGGGGAGACGACAGTCCCTATGGCTACACCTTC. The variable domain in full, with the rest retrieved from reference TRBV5-1 and TRBJ1-2, is KAGVTQTPRYLIKTRGQQVTLSCSPISGHRSVSWYQQTPGQGLQFLFEYFSETQRNKGNFPGRFSGRQFSNSRSEMNVSTLELGDSALYLCASRGDDSPYGYTFGSGTRLTVV.

As regards this clonotype: It may be a read error: a sequence one base away is much more abundant. Because the CDR3 is missing its conserved closing phenylalanine or tryptophan, this is likely a read error. The CDR3 region has the DNA TGTGCCACCAGTGGGGGACCTGACTATGGCTACACCTCC. Translation: CATSGGPDYGYTS. This chain links TRBV24-1 with TRBJ1-2, with a tentative D call TRBD1 (5 bases). V was trimmed by 5 bases and J by 3 bases, leaving 9 bases between them. CDR1 is KGHDR and CDR2 is SFDVKD in the germline V gene. CDR3 length equals 13 residues.

Many counts were recorded for this clonotype. The chain employs TRBV20-1 and TRBJ1-5, with 9 positions matching TRBD1. V trimming: 0 bases; J trimming: 6 bases; junction bases outside the gene matches: 6. The CDR3 length is 15 residues. Germline values: CDR1 DFQATT, CDR2 SNEGSKA (reference sequence). As DNA, the CDR3 is TGCAGTGCTAGAGATGGAGGACAGGGGAGTCAGCCCCAGCATTTT. Translated: CSARDGGQGSQPQHF.

Ten or more counts support this clonotype. This chain joins TRBV27 and TRBJ2-1; 8 bases align to TRBD2. Losses at the gene ends were 6 bases for V and 4 bases for J; bases not matched to a gene: 5. This CDR3 has 14 residues. Germline values: CDR1 MNHEY, CDR2 SMNVEV (reference sequence). CDR3 region: CASRAGAEYNEQFF. CDR3 in DNA: TGTGCCAGCAGAGCGGGGGCCGAGTACAATGAGCAGTTCTTC.

This clonotype showed up many times. The chain has TRBV20-1 and TRBJ1-1, with no clear D. V was trimmed by 5 bases and J by 3 bases, leaving 13 bases between them. In germline, CDR1 is DFQATT, CDR2 SNEGSKA (reference sequence). The length of the CDR3 is 13 residues. In DNA form, the CDR3 reads TGCAGTGCTCTAGACGGGCCCCACACTGAAGCTTTCTTT. Its translation is CSALDGPHTEAFF.

In its sample, this clonotype was seen many times. The chain employs TRBV5-5 and TRBJ2-2; no definite D call. Germline CDR1 SGHKS, CDR2 YYEKEE (reference sequence). V lost 0 bases and J 8 bases, leaving 11 bases between the germline ends. This CDR3 contains 14 residues. The CDR3 loop is CASSLDPYGGELFF. CDR3 bases: TGTGCCAGCAGCTTGGACCCGTACGGGGGGGAGCTGTTTTTT.

The genes are TRBV20-1 and TRBJ2-1; TRBD2 matches 9 bases. The trim removed 7 bases at V and 4 bases at J, leaving 20 bases unmatched. Germline CDR1 DFQATT, CDR2 SNEGSKA (reference sequence). The CDR3 consists of 18 residues. CDR3 loop: CSGRAPGLASGAYNEQFF. The CDR3 coding sequence is TGCAGTGGTCGGGCTCCGGGCTTGGCTAGCGGGGCTTACAATGAGCAGTTCTTC.

This clonotype was counted many times. The chain uses TRBV7-3 and TRBJ2-1, with 11 bases lining up with TRBD2. The CDR3 runs to 15 residues. The J segment lost 8 bases and the V segment lost 5 bases, leaving 8 bases of the junction unmatched. The germline CDR1 and CDR2 sequences are SGHTA and FQGTGA. The CDR3 region has the DNA TGTGCCAGCAGCCAACCCCCTAGCGGGGGGTATGAGCAGTTCTTC. Translating it yields CASSQPPSGGYEQFF.